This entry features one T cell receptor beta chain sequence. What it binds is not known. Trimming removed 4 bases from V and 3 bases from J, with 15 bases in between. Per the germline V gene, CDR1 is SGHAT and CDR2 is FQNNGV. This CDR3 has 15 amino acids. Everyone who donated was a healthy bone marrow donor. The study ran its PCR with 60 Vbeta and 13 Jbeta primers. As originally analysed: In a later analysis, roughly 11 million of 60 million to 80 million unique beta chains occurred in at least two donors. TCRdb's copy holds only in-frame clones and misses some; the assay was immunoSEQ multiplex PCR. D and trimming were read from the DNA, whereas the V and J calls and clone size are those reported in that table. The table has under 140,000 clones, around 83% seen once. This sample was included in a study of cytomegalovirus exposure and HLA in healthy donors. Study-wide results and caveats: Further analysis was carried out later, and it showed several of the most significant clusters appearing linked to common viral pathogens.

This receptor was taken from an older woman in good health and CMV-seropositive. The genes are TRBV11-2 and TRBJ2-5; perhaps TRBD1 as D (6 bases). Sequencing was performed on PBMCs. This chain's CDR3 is CASSSSSGQKETQYF. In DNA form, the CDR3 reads TGTGCCAGCAGCTCCTCCTCGGGACAAAAAGAGACCCAGTACTTC.